Presented here are 2 T cell receptor beta chains from one specimen sequenced in a study of CD8 T cells in ankylosing spondylitis. Study-wide results and limits: About 8 highly homologous variants formed a TCR beta motif that appeared characteristic of ankylosing spondylitis blood.

TCRdb called the 5' RACE reads again in MiXCR, with one record for every CDR3 protein. The repertoire holds hundreds of thousands of distinct CDR3 sequences, with roughly 26% as singletons. For these TCRs, the target antigens are not known. The sample was blood, either unsorted or a sorted T cell fraction (not recorded which). These receptors came from a male donor with ankylosing spondylitis.

This clonotype has a handful of counts. The chain is built from TRBV20-1 and TRBJ1-3, with D tentatively TRBD1 (6 bases). Looked up from germline, CDR1 is DFQATT and CDR2 is SNEGSKA (reference sequence). The CDR3 length is 15 residues. The V end was cut by 1 base, the J end by 7 bases, with 17 bases between. CDR3 in DNA: TGCAGTGCTAGAGCAGGGGACGGGACAAGCAACACCATATATTTT. This translates into CSARAGDGTSNTIYF.

V gene TRBV20-1 combines with J gene TRBJ2-1, with 7 positions matching TRBD1. CDR3 length equals 14 residues. V was clipped by 5 bases and J by 4 bases; unmatched bases: 8. In germline, CDR1 is DFQATT, CDR2 SNEGSKA (reference sequence). CDR3 bases: TGCAGTGCTCATAGACAGGGCCCATACAATGAGCAGTTCTTC. Translated: CSAHRQGPYNEQFF.